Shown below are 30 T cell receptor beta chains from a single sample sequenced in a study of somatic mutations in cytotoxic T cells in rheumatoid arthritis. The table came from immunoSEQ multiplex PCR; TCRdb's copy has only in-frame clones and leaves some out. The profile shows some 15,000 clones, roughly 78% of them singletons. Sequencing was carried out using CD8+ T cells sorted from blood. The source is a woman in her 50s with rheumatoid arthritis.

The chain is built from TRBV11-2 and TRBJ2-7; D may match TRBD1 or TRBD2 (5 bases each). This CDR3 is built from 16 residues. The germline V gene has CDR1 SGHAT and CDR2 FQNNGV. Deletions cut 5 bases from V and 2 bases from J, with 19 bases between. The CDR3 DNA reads TGTGCCAGCAGCCAGTTGACTACAGGTGCAGCCTACGAGCAGTACTTC. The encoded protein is CASSQLTTGAAYEQYF.

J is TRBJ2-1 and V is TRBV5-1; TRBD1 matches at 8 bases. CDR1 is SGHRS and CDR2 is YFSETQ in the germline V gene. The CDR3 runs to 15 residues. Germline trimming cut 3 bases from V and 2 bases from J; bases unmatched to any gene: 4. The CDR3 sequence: CASSYTGGTYNEQFF. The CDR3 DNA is TGCGCCAGCAGCTATACAGGGGGTACCTACAATGAGCAGTTCTTC.

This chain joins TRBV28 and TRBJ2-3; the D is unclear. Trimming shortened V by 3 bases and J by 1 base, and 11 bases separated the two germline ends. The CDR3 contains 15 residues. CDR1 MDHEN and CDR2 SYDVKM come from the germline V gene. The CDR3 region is CASSFLPAGTDTQYF. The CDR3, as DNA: TGTGCCAGCAGTTTTCTTCCGGCCGGCACAGATACGCAGTATTTT.

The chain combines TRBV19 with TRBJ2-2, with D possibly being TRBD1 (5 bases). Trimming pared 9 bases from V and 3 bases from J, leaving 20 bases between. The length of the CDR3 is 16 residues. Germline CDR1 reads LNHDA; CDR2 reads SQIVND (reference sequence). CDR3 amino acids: CASSAPGFMDTGELFF. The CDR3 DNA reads TGTGCCAGCTCCGCCCCAGGGTTTATGGACACCGGGGAGCTGTTTTTT.

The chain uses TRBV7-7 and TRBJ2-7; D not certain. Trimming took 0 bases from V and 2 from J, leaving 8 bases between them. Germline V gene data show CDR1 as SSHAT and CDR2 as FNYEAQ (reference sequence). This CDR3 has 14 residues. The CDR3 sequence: CASSLADGPYEQYF. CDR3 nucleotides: TGTGCCAGCAGCTTAGCGGACGGACCCTACGAGCAGTACTTC.

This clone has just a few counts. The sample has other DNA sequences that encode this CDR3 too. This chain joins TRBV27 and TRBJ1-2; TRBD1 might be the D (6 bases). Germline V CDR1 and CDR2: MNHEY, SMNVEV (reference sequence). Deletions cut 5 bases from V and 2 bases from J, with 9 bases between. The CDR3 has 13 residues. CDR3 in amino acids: CASSPGQNYGYTF. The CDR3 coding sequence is TGTGCCAGCAGTCCGGGACAAAACTATGGCTACACCTTC.

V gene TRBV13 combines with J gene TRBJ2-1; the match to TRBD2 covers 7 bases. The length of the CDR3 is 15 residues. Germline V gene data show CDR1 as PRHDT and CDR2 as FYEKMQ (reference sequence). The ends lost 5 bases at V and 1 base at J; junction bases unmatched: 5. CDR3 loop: CASSQSGKSYNEQFF. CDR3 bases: TGTGCCAGCAGCCAAAGCGGGAAATCCTACAATGAGCAGTTCTTC. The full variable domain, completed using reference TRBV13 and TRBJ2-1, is AAGVIQSPRHLIKEKRETATLKCYPIPRHDTVYWYQQGPGQDPQFLISFYEKMQSDKGSIPDRFSAQQFSDYHSELNMSSLELGDSALYFCASSQSGKSYNEQFFGPGTRLTVL.

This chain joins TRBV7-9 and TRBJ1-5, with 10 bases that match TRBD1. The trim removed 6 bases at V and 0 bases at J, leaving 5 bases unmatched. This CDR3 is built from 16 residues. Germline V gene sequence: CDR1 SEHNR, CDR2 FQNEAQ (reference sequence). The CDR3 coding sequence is TGTGCCAGCAGTCCCGGGACAGGGGTTAGCAATCAGCCCCAGCATTTT. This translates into CASSPGTGVSNQPQHF.

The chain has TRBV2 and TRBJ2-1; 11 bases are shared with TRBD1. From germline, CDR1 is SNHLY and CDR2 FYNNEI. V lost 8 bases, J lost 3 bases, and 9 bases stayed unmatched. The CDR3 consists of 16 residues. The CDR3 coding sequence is TGTGCCAGCGGAGTATGGGACAGGGGGTACTACAATGAGCAGTTCTTC. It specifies CASGVWDRGYYNEQFF.

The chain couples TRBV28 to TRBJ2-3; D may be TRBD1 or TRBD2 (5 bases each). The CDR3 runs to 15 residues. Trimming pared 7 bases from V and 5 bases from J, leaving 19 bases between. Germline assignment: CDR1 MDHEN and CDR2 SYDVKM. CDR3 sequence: CASTPVKTAEDTQYF. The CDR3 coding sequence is TGTGCCAGCACCCCGGTTAAGACAGCGGAAGATACGCAGTATTTT.

CDR3 sequence: CASSLFARGRGNQPQHF. Here the CDR3 DNA reads TGTGCCAGCAGTTTATTTGCAAGGGGTCGGGGCAATCAGCCCCAGCATTTT. The chain recombines TRBV27 with TRBJ1-5; a possible D gene is TRBD1 (5 bases). CDR3 length: 17 residues. The germline V gene encodes CDR1 MNHEY and CDR2 SMNVEV (reference sequence). Trimming removed 1 base at V and 2 bases at J, with 15 bases between.

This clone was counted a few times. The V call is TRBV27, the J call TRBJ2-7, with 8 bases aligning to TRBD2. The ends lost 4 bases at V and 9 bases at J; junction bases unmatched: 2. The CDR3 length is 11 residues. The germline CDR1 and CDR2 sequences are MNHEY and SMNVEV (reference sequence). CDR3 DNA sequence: TGTGCCAGCAGTTCCGGGACTAGGCAGTACTTC. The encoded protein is CASSSGTRQYF.

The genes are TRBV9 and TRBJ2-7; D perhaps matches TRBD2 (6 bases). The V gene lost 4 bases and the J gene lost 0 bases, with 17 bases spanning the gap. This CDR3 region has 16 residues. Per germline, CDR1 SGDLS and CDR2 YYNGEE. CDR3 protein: CASSSNSEGNSYEQYF. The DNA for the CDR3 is TGTGCCAGCAGCAGCAATTCGGAGGGCAACTCCTACGAGCAGTACTTC.

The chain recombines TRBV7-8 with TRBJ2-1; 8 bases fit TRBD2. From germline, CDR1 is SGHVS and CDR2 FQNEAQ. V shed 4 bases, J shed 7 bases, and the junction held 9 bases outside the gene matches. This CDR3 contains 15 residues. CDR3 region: CASSSGLATRNEQFF. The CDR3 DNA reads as TGTGCCAGCAGCTCCGGACTAGCCACACGTAATGAGCAGTTCTTC.

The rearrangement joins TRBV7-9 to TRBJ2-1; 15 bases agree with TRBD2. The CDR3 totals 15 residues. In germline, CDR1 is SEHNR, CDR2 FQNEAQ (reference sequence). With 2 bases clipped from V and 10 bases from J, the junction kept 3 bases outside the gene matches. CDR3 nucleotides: TGTGCCAGCAGCTTACCCGGGACTAGCGGGGGGGAGCAGTTCTTC. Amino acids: CASSLPGTSGGEQFF.

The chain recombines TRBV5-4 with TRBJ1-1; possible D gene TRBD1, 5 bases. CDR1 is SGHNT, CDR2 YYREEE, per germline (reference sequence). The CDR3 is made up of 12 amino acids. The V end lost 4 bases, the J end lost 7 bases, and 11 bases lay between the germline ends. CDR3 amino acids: CASSDGGFEAFF. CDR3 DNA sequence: TGTGCCAGCAGCGACGGGGGTTTTGAAGCTTTCTTT.

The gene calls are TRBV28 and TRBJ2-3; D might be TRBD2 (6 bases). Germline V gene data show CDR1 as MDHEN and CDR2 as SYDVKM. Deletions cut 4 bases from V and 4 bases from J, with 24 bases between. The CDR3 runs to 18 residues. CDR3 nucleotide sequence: TGTGCCAGCAGTTCACCACTTTTCCGGGACTCAGTCGCAGATACGCAGTATTTT. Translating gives CASSSPLFRDSVADTQYF.

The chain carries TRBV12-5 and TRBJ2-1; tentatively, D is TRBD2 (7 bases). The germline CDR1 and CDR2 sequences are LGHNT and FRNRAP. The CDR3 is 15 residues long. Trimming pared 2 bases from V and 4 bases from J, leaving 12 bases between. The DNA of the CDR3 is TGTGCTAGTGGTTTGTGGGGGGGCCTATACAATGAGCAGTTCTTC. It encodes CASGLWGGLYNEQFF.

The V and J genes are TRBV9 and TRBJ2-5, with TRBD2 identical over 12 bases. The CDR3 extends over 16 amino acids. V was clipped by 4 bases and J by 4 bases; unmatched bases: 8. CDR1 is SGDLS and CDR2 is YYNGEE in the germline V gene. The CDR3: CASSHPLAGGGETQYF. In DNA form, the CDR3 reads TGTGCCAGCAGCCATCCCCTAGCGGGAGGGGGAGAGACCCAGTACTTC. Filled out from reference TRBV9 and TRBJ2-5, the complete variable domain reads DSGVTQTPKHLITATGQRVTLRCSPRSGDLSVYWYQQSLDQGLQFLIQYYNGEERAKGNILERFSAQQFPDLHSELNLSSLELGDSALYFCASSHPLAGGGETQYFGPGTRLLVL.

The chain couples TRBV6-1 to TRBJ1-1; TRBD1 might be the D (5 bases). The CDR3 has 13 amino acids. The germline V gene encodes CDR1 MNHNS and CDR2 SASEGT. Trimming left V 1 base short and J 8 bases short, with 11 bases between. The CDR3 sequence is CASSEGGDPEAFF. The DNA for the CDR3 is TGTGCCAGCAGTGAAGGAGGGGATCCCGAAGCTTTCTTT.

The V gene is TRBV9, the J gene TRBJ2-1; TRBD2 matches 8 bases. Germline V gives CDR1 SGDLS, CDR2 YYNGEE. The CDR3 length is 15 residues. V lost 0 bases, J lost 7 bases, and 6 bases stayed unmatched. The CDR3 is CASSVDAGGGNEQFF. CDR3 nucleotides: TGTGCCAGCAGCGTAGACGCGGGAGGAGGAAATGAGCAGTTCTTC.

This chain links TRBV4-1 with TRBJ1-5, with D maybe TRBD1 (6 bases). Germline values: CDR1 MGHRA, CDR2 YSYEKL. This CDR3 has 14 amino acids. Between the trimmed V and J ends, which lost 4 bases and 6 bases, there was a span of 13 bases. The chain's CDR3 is CASSLAGVGQPQHF. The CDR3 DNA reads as TGCGCCAGCAGCCTAGCAGGGGTGGGTCAGCCCCAGCATTTT.

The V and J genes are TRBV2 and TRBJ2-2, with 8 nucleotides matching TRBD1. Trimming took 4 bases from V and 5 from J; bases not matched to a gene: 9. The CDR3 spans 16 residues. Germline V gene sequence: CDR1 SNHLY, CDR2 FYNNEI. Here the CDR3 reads CASSVDPRQGTGELFF. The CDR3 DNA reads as TGTGCCAGCAGTGTCGACCCTCGACAGGGGACCGGGGAGCTGTTTTTT. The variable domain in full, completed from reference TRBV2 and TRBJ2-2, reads EPEVTQTPSHQVTQMGQEVILRCVPISNHLYFYWYRQILGQKVEFLVSFYNNEISEKSEIFDDQFSVERPDGSNFTLKIRSTKLEDSAMYFCASSVDPRQGTGELFFGEGSRLTVL.

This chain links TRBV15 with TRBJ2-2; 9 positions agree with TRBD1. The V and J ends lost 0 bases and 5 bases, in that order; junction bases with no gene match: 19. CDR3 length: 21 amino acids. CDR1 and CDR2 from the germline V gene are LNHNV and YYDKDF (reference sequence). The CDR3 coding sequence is TGTGCCACCAGCAGAGATCGGACGGGACAGGGCCCATCCGAGAGGACCGGGGAGCTGTTTTTT. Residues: CATSRDRTGQGPSERTGELFF.

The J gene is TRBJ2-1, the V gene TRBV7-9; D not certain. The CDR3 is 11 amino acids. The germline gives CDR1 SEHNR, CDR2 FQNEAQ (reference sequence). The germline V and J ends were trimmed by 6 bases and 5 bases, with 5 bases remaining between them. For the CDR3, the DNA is TGTGCCAGCAGACTCGACAATGAGCAGTTCTTC. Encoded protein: CASRLDNEQFF.

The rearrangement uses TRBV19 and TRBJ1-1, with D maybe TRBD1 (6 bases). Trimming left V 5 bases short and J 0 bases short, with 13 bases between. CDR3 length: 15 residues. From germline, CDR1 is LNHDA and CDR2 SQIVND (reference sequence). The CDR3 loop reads CASSDTGWMNTEAFF. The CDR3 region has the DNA TGTGCCAGTAGTGATACAGGGTGGATGAACACTGAAGCTTTCTTT.

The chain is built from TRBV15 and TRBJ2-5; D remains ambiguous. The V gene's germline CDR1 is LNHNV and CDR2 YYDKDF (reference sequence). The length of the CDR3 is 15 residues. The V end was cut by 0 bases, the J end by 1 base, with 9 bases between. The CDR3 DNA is TGTGCCACCAGCAGAGATCTGGACCTCCAAGAGACCCAGTACTTC. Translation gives CATSRDLDLQETQYF.

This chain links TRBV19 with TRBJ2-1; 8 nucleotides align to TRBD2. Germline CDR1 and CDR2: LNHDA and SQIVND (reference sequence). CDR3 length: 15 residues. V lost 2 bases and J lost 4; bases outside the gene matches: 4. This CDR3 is CASSIFSGGYNEQFF. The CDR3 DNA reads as TGTGCCAGTAGTATATTTTCGGGGGGGTACAATGAGCAGTTCTTC.

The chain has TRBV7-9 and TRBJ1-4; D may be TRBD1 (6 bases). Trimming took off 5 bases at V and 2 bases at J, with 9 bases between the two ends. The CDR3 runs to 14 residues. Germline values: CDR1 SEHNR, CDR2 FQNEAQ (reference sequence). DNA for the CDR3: TGTGCCAGCAGCATGACAGGCACTAATGAAAAACTGTTTTTT. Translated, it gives CASSMTGTNEKLFF.

CDR3 residues: CASSYSNTEAFF. The CDR3 bases are TGTGCCAGCAGCTACTCCAACACTGAAGCTTTCTTT. The rearrangement uses TRBV7-9 and TRBJ1-1, with D uncertain. The CDR3 consists of 12 residues. Germline V lookup: CDR1 SEHNR, CDR2 FQNEAQ (reference sequence). Trimming removed 4 bases at V and 2 bases at J, with 5 bases between.